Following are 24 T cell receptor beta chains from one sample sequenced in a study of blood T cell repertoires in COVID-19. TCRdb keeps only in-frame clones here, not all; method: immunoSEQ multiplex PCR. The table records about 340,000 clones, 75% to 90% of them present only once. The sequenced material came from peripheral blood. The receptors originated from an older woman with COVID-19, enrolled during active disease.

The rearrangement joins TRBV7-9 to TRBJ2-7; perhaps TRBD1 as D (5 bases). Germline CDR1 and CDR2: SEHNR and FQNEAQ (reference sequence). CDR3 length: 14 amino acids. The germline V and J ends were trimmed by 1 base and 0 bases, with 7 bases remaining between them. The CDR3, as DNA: TGTGCCAGCAGCTTAGAGGGGCACTCCTACGAGCAGTACTTC. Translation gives CASSLEGHSYEQYF.

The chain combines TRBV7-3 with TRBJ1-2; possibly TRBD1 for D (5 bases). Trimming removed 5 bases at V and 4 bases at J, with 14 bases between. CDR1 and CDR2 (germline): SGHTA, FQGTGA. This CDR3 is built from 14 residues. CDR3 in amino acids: CASSPGGGTYGYTF. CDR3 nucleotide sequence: TGTGCCAGCAGCCCAGGAGGCGGGACCTATGGCTACACCTTC.

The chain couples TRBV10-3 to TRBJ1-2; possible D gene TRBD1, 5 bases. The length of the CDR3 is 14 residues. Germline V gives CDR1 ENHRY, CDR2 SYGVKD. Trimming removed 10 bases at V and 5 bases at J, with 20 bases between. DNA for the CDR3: TGTGCCACCCGGGGGAGCGCGGGCGGGTATGGCTACACCTTC. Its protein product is CATRGSAGGYGYTF.

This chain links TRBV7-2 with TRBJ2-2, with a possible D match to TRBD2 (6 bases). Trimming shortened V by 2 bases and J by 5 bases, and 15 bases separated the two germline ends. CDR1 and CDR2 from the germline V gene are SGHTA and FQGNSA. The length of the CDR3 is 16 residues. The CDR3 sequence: CASSLRRGAGTGELFF. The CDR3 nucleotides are TGTGCCAGCAGCTTACGTCGAGGCGCGGGGACCGGGGAGCTGTTTTTT.

The CDR3 here is CASSKGDRPKETQYF. In nucleotides, the CDR3 is TGTGCCAGCAGCAAGGGGGACAGACCGAAAGAGACCCAGTACTTC. V and J are TRBV9 and TRBJ2-5; 7 bases are shared with TRBD1. V lost 4 bases and J lost 3; bases outside the gene matches: 9. Per the germline V gene, CDR1 is SGDLS and CDR2 is YYNGEE. The CDR3 contains 15 residues.

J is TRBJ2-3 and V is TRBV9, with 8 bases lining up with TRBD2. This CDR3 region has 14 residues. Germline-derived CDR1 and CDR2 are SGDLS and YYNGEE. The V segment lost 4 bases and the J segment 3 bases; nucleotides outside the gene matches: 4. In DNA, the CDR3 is TGTGCCAGCAGCACCAGCGGGGGAACAGATACGCAGTATTTT. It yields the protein CASSTSGGTDTQYF.

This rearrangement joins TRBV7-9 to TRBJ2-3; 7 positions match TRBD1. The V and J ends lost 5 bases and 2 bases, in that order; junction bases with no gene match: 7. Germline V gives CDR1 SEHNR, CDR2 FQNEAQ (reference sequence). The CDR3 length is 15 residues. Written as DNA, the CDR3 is TGTGCCAGCAGCCTCCAGGGACAGATCACAGATACGCAGTATTTT. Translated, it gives CASSLQGQITDTQYF. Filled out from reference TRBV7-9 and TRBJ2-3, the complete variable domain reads DTGVSQNPRHKITKRGQNVTFRCDPISEHNRLYWYRQTLGQGPEFLTYFQNEAQLEKSRLLSDRFSAERPKGSFSTLEIQRTEQGDSAMYLCASSLQGQITDTQYFGPGTRLTVL.

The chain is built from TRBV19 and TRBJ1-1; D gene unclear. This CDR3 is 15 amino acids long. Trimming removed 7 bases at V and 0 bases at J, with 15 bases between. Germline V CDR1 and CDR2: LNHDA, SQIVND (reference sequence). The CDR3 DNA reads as TGTGCCAGTACTCTGGGAGATTTCATGAACACTGAAGCTTTCTTT. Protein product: CASTLGDFMNTEAFF.

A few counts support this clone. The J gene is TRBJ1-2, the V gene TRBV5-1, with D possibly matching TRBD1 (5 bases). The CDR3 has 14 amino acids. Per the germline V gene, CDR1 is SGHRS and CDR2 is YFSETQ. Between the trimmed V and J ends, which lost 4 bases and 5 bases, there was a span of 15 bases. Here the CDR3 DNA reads TGCGCCAGCAGCCCGGACACCGAAGGGTATGGCTACACCTTC. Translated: CASSPDTEGYGYTF.

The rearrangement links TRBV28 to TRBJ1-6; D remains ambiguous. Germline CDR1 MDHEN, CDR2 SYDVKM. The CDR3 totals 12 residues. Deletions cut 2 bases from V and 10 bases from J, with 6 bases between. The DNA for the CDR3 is TGTGCCAGCAGTTTACCAGGATCACCCCTCCACTTT. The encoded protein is CASSLPGSPLHF.

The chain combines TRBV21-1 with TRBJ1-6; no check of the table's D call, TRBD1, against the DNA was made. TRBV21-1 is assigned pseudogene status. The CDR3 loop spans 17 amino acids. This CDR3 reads CASSKAGQPTRNSPLHF. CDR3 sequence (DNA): TGTGCCAGCAGCAAAGCTGGACAACCTACCCGAAATTCACCCCTCCACTTT.

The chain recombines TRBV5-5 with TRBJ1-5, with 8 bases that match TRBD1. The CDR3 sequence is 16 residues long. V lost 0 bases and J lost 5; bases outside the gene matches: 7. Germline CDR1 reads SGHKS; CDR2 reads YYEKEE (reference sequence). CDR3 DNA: TGTGCCAGCAGCTTGGGAATTGCAGGGGGCGATCAGCCCCAGCATTTT. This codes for CASSLGIAGGDQPQHF. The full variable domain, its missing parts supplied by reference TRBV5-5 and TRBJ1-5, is DAGVTQSPTHLIKTRGQQVTLRCSPISGHKSVSWYQQVLGQGPQFIFQYYEKEERGRGNFPDRFSARQFPNYSSELNVNALLLGDSALYLCASSLGIAGGDQPQHFGDGTRLSIL.

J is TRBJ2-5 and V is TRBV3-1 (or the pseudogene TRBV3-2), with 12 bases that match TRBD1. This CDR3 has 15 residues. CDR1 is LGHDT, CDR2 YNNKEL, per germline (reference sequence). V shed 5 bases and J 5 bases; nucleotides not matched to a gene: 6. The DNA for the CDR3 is TGTGCCAGCAGCGGACGGGACAGGGGGCGGGAGACCCAGTACTTC. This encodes CASSGRDRGRETQYF.

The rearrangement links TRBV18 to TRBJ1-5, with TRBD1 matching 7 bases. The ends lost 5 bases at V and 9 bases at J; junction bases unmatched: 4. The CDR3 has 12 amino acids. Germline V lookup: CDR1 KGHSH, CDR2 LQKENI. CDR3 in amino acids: CASSRGGTPQHF. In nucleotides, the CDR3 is TGTGCCAGCTCAAGAGGGGGCACGCCCCAGCATTTT.

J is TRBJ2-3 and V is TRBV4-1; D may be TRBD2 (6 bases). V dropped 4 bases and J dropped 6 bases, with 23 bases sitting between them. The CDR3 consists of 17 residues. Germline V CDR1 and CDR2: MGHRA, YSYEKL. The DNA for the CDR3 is TGCGCCAGCAGCCGCGCCGGGACTGCCGCACGGGGGGATACGCAGTATTTT. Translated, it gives CASSRAGTAARGDTQYF.

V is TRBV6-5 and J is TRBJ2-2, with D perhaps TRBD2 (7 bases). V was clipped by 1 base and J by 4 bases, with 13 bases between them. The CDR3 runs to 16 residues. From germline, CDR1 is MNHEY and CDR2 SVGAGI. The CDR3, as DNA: TGTGCCAGCAGTTACTGGGGGGGCGCAAGCACCGGGGAGCTGTTTTTT. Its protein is CASSYWGGASTGELFF.

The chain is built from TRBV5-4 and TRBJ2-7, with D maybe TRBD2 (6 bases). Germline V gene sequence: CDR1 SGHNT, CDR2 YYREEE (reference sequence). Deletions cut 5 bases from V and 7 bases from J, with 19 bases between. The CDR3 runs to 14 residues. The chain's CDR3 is CASSSEGILREQYF. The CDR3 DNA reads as TGTGCCAGCAGTTCGGAGGGGATACTACGGGAGCAGTACTTC.

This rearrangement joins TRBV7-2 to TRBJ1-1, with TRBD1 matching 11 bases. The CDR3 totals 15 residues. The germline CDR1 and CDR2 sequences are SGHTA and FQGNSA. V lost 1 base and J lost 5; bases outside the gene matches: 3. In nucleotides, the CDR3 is TGTGCCAGCAGCTTAGGGGGGACAGGGGGTACTGAAGCTTTCTTT. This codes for CASSLGGTGGTEAFF.

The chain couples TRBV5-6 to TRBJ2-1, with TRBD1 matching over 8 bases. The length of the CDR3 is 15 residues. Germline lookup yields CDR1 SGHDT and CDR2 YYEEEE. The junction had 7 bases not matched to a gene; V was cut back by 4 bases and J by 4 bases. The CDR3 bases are TGTGCCAGCAGCCCCGGACAGGGTCGTTACAATGAGCAGTTCTTC. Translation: CASSPGQGRYNEQFF.

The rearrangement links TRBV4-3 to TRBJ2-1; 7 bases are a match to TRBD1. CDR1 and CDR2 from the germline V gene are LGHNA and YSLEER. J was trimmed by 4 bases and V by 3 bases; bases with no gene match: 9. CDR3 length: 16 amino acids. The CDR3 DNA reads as TGCGCCAGCAGCCAGACGGCGGCAGGGGGATACAATGAGCAGTTCTTC. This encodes CASSQTAAGGYNEQFF.

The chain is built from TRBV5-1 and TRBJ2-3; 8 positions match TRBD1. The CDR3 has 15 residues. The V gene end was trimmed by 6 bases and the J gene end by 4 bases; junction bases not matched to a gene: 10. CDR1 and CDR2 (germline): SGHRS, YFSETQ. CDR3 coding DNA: TGCGCCAGCACGAAACTGACAGGGGTCGCAGATACGCAGTATTTT. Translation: CASTKLTGVADTQYF.

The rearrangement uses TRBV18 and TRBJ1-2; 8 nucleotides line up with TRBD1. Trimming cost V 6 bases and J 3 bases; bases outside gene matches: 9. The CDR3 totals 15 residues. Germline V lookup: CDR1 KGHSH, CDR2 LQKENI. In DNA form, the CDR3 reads TGTGCCAGCTCGCGCCGGACAGGGATCGACTATGGCTACACCTTC. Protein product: CASSRRTGIDYGYTF.

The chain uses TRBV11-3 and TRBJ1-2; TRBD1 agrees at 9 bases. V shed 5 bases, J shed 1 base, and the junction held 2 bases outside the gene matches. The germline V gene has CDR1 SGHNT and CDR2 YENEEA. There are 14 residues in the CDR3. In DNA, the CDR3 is TGTGCCAGCAGCAAGGACAGGGGTAACTATGGCTACACCTTC. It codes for CASSKDRGNYGYTF.

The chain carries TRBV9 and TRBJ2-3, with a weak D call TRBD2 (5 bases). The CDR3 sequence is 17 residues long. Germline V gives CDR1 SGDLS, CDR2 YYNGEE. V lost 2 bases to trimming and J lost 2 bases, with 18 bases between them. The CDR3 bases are TGTGCCAGCAGCGTCCGGGATGGCCCGCGGCTCACAGATACGCAGTATTTT. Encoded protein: CASSVRDGPRLTDTQYF.